The 2 T cell receptor beta chains listed next were all sequenced from one sample in a study of radiation and T cells in renal cell carcinoma. Some clones are missing from TCRdb's copy, which holds only in-frame ones; the method was immunoSEQ multiplex PCR. The repertoire holds about 140,000 clones, with over 65% as singletons. Time point meaning: baseline pretreatment blood. Treatment specified: 15 Gy SBRT to primary tumor, nephrectomy 4 weeks later. Sequenced here: blood, sampled from a patient whose treatment included radiotherapy and nephrectomy. The source of these receptors is a woman aged 45 to 65 with renal cell carcinoma.

The J gene is TRBJ2-2, the V gene TRBV7-2; 10 positions match TRBD2. CDR3 length: 16 residues. Germline lookup yields CDR1 SGHTA and CDR2 FQGNSA. Losses at the gene ends were 5 bases for V and 2 bases for J; bases not matched to a gene: 5. CDR3 coding DNA: TGTGCCAGCAGCCAAAGGACTAGCGGAAACACCGGGGAGCTGTTTTTT. It specifies CASSQRTSGNTGELFF.

The chain carries TRBV2 and TRBJ1-6; 7 bases fit TRBD1. The CDR3 totals 17 residues. Germline trimming cut 7 bases from V and 0 bases from J; bases unmatched to any gene: 9. Germline V gives CDR1 SNHLY, CDR2 FYNNEI. CDR3 sequence: CASIPWGQSSYNSPLHF. CDR3 bases: TGTGCCAGCATTCCGTGGGGACAGAGCTCCTATAATTCACCCCTCCACTTT.